Listed below are T cell receptor beta chains from one sample, sequenced in a study of T-cell memory formation after mild COVID-19. TCRdb itself ran the 5' RACE reads through MiXCR, one entry per CDR3 protein. There are 110,000 to 150,000 distinct CDR3 sequences in the sample; approximately 25% occur only once, and roughly a quarter lies in the top ten. The sample was PBMCs or a T cell subset sorted from them (not recorded which). These receptors all stem from an adult woman who had mild COVID-19 (a few samples of this study predate the infection). Cell type and time point are not known. CDR3s leave out the opening cysteine and the closing phenylalanine or tryptophan. Each record gives: CDR3 protein, J gene, V gene.

cdr3_aa: SARDLSTGTNTGELF
j_call: TRBJ2-2
v_call: TRBV20-1

cdr3_aa: ASSPWDREDVTIY
j_call: TRBJ1-3
v_call: TRBV6-1

cdr3_aa: AWSVVWETQY
j_call: TRBJ2-5
v_call: TRBV30

cdr3_aa: ASSPRDSSYEQY
j_call: TRBJ2-7
v_call: TRBV2

cdr3_aa: ASSHQRGLSTDTQY
j_call: TRBJ2-3
v_call: TRBV11-3

cdr3_aa: ASSLLGGGTYEQY
j_call: TRBJ2-7
v_call: TRBV7-2

cdr3_aa: ASSLDSSSLNYGYT
j_call: TRBJ1-2
v_call: TRBV12-3/TRBV12-4

cdr3_aa: ASSFSIGELF
j_call: TRBJ2-2
v_call: TRBV7-9

cdr3_aa: ASSLGTGAGDEQY
j_call: TRBJ2-7
v_call: TRBV5-1

cdr3_aa: ASSLSRGQETQY
j_call: TRBJ2-5
v_call: TRBV7-6

cdr3_aa: ASSQEVLAGGPFSSYEQY
j_call: TRBJ2-7
v_call: TRBV4-3

cdr3_aa: ASSLQAAYEQY
j_call: TRBJ2-7
v_call: TRBV7-8

cdr3_aa: SARDDSKGTEAF
j_call: TRBJ1-1
v_call: TRBV20-1

cdr3_aa: ASGPGDQPQH
j_call: TRBJ1-5
v_call: TRBV10-2

cdr3_aa: ASSPAGSGANVLT
j_call: TRBJ2-6
v_call: TRBV7-3

cdr3_aa: ASSQDDGGAPANTQY
j_call: TRBJ2-3
v_call: TRBV4-1

cdr3_aa: ATCVASGAPYEQY
j_call: TRBJ2-7
v_call: TRBV27

cdr3_aa: ASSPPNNEQF
j_call: TRBJ2-1
v_call: TRBV27

cdr3_aa: ASSFSGRPPSEQF
j_call: TRBJ2-1
v_call: TRBV5-1

cdr3_aa: ASSQETGGSYEQY
j_call: TRBJ2-7
v_call: TRBV4-2

cdr3_aa: ASSQRSGGPPQPQH
j_call: TRBJ1-5
v_call: TRBV6-5

cdr3_aa: ASSDIQGDYEQY
j_call: TRBJ2-7
v_call: TRBV25-1

cdr3_aa: ASSTQPKDTQY
j_call: TRBJ2-3
v_call: TRBV6-5

cdr3_aa: ASSISTGNNNEQF
j_call: TRBJ2-1
v_call: TRBV21-1

cdr3_aa: ASSLSSGGARADTQY
j_call: TRBJ2-3
v_call: TRBV5-6

cdr3_aa: AISLGGTGPGNTIY
j_call: TRBJ1-3
v_call: TRBV7-3

cdr3_aa: ASSASGRDNSPLH
j_call: TRBJ1-6
v_call: TRBV7-2

cdr3_aa: ASSLGTGDEKY
j_call: TRBJ2-7
v_call: TRBV12-3/TRBV12-4

cdr3_aa: SAPSPLAGGTDTQY
j_call: TRBJ2-3
v_call: TRBV29-1

cdr3_aa: ASSLRAGGGNEQF
j_call: TRBJ2-1
v_call: TRBV3-1

cdr3_aa: ASSPLTGFGADTQY
j_call: TRBJ2-3
v_call: TRBV7-9

cdr3_aa: SVVPGGHSEQF
j_call: TRBJ2-1
v_call: TRBV29-1

cdr3_aa: ASSLLEGTGELF
j_call: TRBJ2-2
v_call: TRBV27

cdr3_aa: ASSGDSGETQY
j_call: TRBJ2-5
v_call: TRBV5-1

cdr3_aa: ASSLWTGVSNQPQH
j_call: TRBJ1-5
v_call: TRBV12-3/TRBV12-4

cdr3_aa: ASSSRRVSLVAEAF
j_call: TRBJ1-1
v_call: TRBV7-9

cdr3_aa: ASSGQLQETQY
j_call: TRBJ2-5
v_call: TRBV12-3/TRBV12-4

cdr3_aa: ASTPPVAKETQY
j_call: TRBJ2-5
v_call: TRBV12-3/TRBV12-4

cdr3_aa: ASSSGTGLGETQY
j_call: TRBJ2-5
v_call: TRBV5-1

cdr3_aa: ASSGATSPGGELF
j_call: TRBJ2-2
v_call: TRBV9

cdr3_aa: AWSPYSNTGELF
j_call: TRBJ2-2
v_call: TRBV30

cdr3_aa: ASGDSDTQY
j_call: TRBJ2-3
v_call: TRBV12-5